Listed below are T cell receptor beta chains from one sample, sequenced in a study of T cell changes during pregnancy in multiple sclerosis. Method: immunoSEQ multiplex PCR; TCRdb's copy keeps in-frame clones and lacks some. The sample has approximately 59,000 clones, 90% to 95% seen once; the top ten hold 1.3% to 1.5%. The specimen comprised peripheral blood, sampled in the third trimester of pregnancy. The receptors come from a female donor in good health, enrolled as a control in a pregnancy study. The CDR3 runs from the conserved cysteine through the conserved F or W. D genes are given only for firm matches. Only part of the rows carry a size: once, few, many, or a class if the clone is expanded.

J	size	V	D	DNA	CDR3
TRBJ2-2	NA	TRBV28	NA	TGTGCCAGCCGACCGGGTCGCTGGTCCGGGGAGCTGTTTTTT	CASRPGRWSGELFF
TRBJ2-1	NA	TRBV18	TRBD1	TGTGCCAGCTCACCACCCGACAGGGATTACAATGAGCAGTTCTTC	CASSPPDRDYNEQFF
TRBJ1-1	NA	TRBV18	NA	TGTGCCAGCTCACCAGATCCGCCGGGTGTCAGAGGCACTGAAGCTTTCTTT	CASSPDPPGVRGTEAFF
TRBJ2-1	NA	TRBV9	NA	TGTGCCAGCAGGCCTCCTCTCGAGGGCGAGCAGTTCTTC	CASRPPLEGEQFF
TRBJ1-2	NA	TRBV2	NA	TGTGCCAGCACTTTAACTAACTATGGCTACACCTTC	CASTLTNYGYTF
TRBJ2-3	NA	TRBV7-2	NA	TGTGCCAGCAGCTTAAGACAGTCGCCAGATACGCAGTATTTT	CASSLRQSPDTQYF
TRBJ2-7	NA	TRBV5-4	TRBD2	TGTGCCAGCAGCAGGGCTCTAGCGGGGGGGGGCTCCTACGAGCAGTACTTC	CASSRALAGGGSYEQYF
TRBJ2-1	NA	TRBV4-2	TRBD1	TGTGCCACTGGACTCCCGACAGGGGGCTTAAACAATGAGCAGTTCTTC	CATGLPTGGLNNEQFF
TRBJ1-4	NA	TRBV7-9	NA	TGTGCCAGCAGGCGGGCTATGCTGGAGGATGAAAAACTGTTTTTT	CASRRAMLEDEKLFF
TRBJ1-1	NA	TRBV6-1	NA	TGTGCCAGCACCCCTCGGTACACTGAAGCTTTCTTT	CASTPRYTEAFF
TRBJ2-1	NA	TRBV19	TRBD1	TGTGCCAGTAGTACCCTCCGGGACAGGGCCACCTACAATGAGCAGTTCTTC	CASSTLRDRATYNEQFF
TRBJ2-3	NA	TRBV2	NA	TGTGCCAGCAGAGGGTGGGGGCAAGGCACAGATACGCAGTATTTT	CASRGWGQGTDTQYF
TRBJ1-1	NA	TRBV11-1	TRBD1	TGTGCCAGCAGCCCCGGGACAGGGGGGACTGAAGCTTTCTTT	CASSPGTGGTEAFF
TRBJ2-4	NA	TRBV5-1	TRBD2	TGCGCCAGCAGCCCGACAAGCGGGGGGACTAAAAACATTCAGTACTTC	CASSPTSGGTKNIQYF
TRBJ1-5	once	TRBV11-2	NA	TGTGCCAGCAGCTTAGATTTTCAGGGGAATCAGCCCCAGCATTTT	CASSLDFQGNQPQHF
TRBJ2-3	once	TRBV2	TRBD2	TGTGCCAGCAGGACGGGGGGAAGCACAGATACGCAGTATTTT	CASRTGGSTDTQYF
TRBJ2-7	NA	TRBV30	TRBD2	TGTGCCTGGAAAGGACTAGATACCTACGAGCAGTACTTC	CAWKGLDTYEQYF
TRBJ1-3	NA	TRBV14	NA	TGTGCCAGCAGCCATCTGGGGGAGGACACCATATATTTT	CASSHLGEDTIYF
TRBJ1-5	NA	TRBV2	TRBD1	TGTGCCAGCAGTCCCCAGGGACAGGCAATTTATCAGCCCCAGCATTTT	CASSPQGQAIYQPQHF
TRBJ2-2	NA	TRBV7-6	TRBD1	TGTGCCAGCAGCTTAGTACCGGCCGGGACAGCGACCGGGGAGCTGTTTTTT	CASSLVPAGTATGELFF
TRBJ1-5	NA	TRBV6-1	NA	TGTGCCAGCAGTGAAACAGGGAGATATAGCAATCAGCCCCAGCATTTT	CASSETGRYSNQPQHF
TRBJ1-6	NA	TRBV5-1	NA	TGCGCCAGCAGCTTGGGCGGGAGCCATTCACCCCTCCACTTT	CASSLGGSHSPLHF
TRBJ2-2	once	TRBV6-5	NA	TGTGCCAGCAGTTCCTCGACAGAGAACACCGGGGAGCTGTTTTTT	CASSSSTENTGELFF
TRBJ2-7	NA	TRBV7-2	TRBD2	TGTGCCAGCAGACCTAGCGGGGGGGCCCTCTACGAGCAGTACTTC	CASRPSGGALYEQYF
TRBJ1-2	NA	TRBV30	TRBD1	TGTGCCTGGATAGACAGGGGGCAAGGCTACACCTTC	CAWIDRGQGYTF
TRBJ1-2	NA	TRBV2	NA	TGTGCCAGCAATCCATTAGGGGTGGCAGGTCATGGCTACACCTTC	CASNPLGVAGHGYTF
TRBJ2-2	once	TRBV7-2	NA	TGTGCCAGCAGCCAGCGTTCAAGTTGGGCCGGGGAGCTGTTTTTT	CASSQRSSWAGELFF
TRBJ2-7	NA	TRBV7-2	TRBD2	TGTGCCAGCAGCTTAAGCCCTCAAGCGGGGTACGAGCAGTACTTC	CASSLSPQAGYEQYF
TRBJ2-7	NA	TRBV7-2	NA	TGTGCCAGCAGCGCCTCGAGGGAGGCCTACGAGCAGTACTTC	CASSASREAYEQYF
TRBJ1-1	NA	TRBV28	NA	TGTGCCAGCAATACGAATAGAAAGGGACAGAACACTGAAGCTTTCTTT	CASNTNRKGQNTEAFF
TRBJ1-1	NA	TRBV6-5	TRBD1	TGTGCCAGCAGGCCGGACAGGGGGAACACTGAAGCTTTCTTT	CASRPDRGNTEAFF
TRBJ2-5	NA	TRBV6-5	NA	TGTGCCGCTGGCGGCGGACTTATACAAGAGACCCAGTACTTC	CAAGGGLIQETQYF
TRBJ2-3	NA	TRBV7-9	TRBD1	TGTGCCAGCATCCGACAGGGGGCGGGGGATACGCAGTATTTT	CASIRQGAGDTQYF
TRBJ2-3	NA	TRBV2	TRBD2	TGTGCCAGCAATATAGCGGGAACCCCAGATACGCAGTATTTT	CASNIAGTPDTQYF
TRBJ2-5	NA	TRBV6-1	NA	TGTGCCACACAGGGGAGGCAAGAGACCCAGTACTTC	CATQGRQETQYF
TRBJ1-4	NA	TRBV7-4	NA	TGTGCCAGCATTAGGGGGGAAAAACTGTTTTTT	CASIRGEKLFF
TRBJ2-7	once	TRBV9	NA	TGTGCCAGCAGCAAAAACCCTTCCAGGACAATGAACTCCGAGCAGTACTTC	CASSKNPSRTMNSEQYF
TRBJ2-5	NA	TRBV6-1	TRBD2	TGTGCCAGCAGTGGAAATCGGAGCGGGGGAAAGACCCAGTACTTC	CASSGNRSGGKTQYF
TRBJ2-5	NA	TRBV30	NA	TGTGCCTGGTCCGGGGGACCCAGTACCCAGTACTTC	CAWSGGPSTQYF
TRBJ2-3	NA	TRBV6-6	NA	TGTGCCACCCGGACTACTAGCACAGATACGCAGTATTTT	CATRTTSTDTQYF
TRBJ1-2	NA	TRBV7-9	NA	TGTGCCAGCAGCTTAGTTACGGGGGGAGCTAACTATGGCTACACCTTC	CASSLVTGGANYGYTF
TRBJ2-3	NA	TRBV11-3	TRBD2	TGTGCCAGCAGCCTTGGACTAGCGGGGGGGGCGAATACGCAGTATTTT	CASSLGLAGGANTQYF
TRBJ1-1	NA	TRBV6-6	TRBD1	TGTGCCAGCAGTTACAGGACAGGGATCGCTTTCTTT	CASSYRTGIAFF
TRBJ1-4	once	TRBV4-2	NA	TGTGCCAGCAGCCAGGGGGGGGGCACAGGGAGCGAAAAACTGTTTTTT	CASSQGGGTGSEKLFF
TRBJ2-3	NA	TRBV11-1	TRBD1	TGTGCCAGCAGCCGGGGACAGAAAACAGATACGCAGTATTTT	CASSRGQKTDTQYF
TRBJ1-1	NA	TRBV7-9	TRBD1	TGTGCCAGCAGCCCCTTAAGGTTACAGGGGTTGAAAACTGAAGCTTTCTTT	CASSPLRLQGLKTEAFF
TRBJ2-5	NA	TRBV6-1	TRBD1	TGTGCCAGCACCGACAGCGGACAGGGGAGTGGGACCCAGTACTTC	CASTDSGQGSGTQYF
TRBJ2-2	few	TRBV19	NA	TGTGCCAGTAGTATTGTGGCGGGGAACACCGGGGAGCTGTTTTTT	CASSIVAGNTGELFF
TRBJ1-6	NA	TRBV13	NA	TGTGCCAGCAGCCACCGAACATATAATTCACCCCTCCACTTT	CASSHRTYNSPLHF
TRBJ2-3	NA	TRBV5-1	TRBD2	TGCGCCAGCAGCGCTAGCGGGGGGAAAGATACGCAGTATTTT	CASSASGGKDTQYF
TRBJ2-3	NA	TRBV4-3	NA	TGCGCCAGCAGCCGGAGAGGTATTGAAGATACGCAGTATTTT	CASSRRGIEDTQYF
TRBJ1-2	NA	TRBV5-6	NA	TGTGCCAGCAGCCGCAGGACATATGGCTACACCTTC	CASSRRTYGYTF
TRBJ2-7	NA	TRBV13	NA	TGTGCCAGCAGCTTACTGGGGAGCTCCTACGAGCAGTACTTC	CASSLLGSSYEQYF
TRBJ2-7	NA	TRBV14	TRBD2	TGTGCCAGCAGCCAAGGGGCACGCGGGGGGCACGAGCAGTACTTC	CASSQGARGGHEQYF
TRBJ2-6	NA	TRBV2	NA	TGTGCCAGCACTTCGGGGGCCAACGTCCTGACTTTC	CASTSGANVLTF